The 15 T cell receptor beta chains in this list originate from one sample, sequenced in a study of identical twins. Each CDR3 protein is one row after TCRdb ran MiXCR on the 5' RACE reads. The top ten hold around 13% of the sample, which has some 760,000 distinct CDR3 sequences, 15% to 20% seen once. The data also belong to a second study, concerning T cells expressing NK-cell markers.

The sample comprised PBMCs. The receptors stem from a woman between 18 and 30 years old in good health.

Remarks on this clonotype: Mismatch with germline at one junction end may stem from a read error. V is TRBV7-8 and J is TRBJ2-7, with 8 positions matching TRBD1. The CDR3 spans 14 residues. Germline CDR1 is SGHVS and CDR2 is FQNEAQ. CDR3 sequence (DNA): TGTGCCAGCACCTTATCGACAGGGGCATACGAGCAGTACTTC. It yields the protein CASTLSTGAYEQYF.

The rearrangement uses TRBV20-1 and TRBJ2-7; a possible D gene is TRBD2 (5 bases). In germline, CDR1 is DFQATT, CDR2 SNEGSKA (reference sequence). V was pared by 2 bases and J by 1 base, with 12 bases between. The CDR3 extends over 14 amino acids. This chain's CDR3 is CSARRTGFSYEQYF. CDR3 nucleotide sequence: TGCAGTGCTAGAAGGACGGGGTTTTCCTACGAGCAGTACTTC.

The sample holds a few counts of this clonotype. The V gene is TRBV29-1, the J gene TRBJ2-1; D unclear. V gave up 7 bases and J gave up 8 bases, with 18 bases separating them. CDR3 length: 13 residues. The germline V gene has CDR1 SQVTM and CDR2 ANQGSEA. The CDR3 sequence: CSGLDFVGDEQFF. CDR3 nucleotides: TGCAGCGGATTAGACTTTGTCGGCGATGAGCAGTTCTTC.

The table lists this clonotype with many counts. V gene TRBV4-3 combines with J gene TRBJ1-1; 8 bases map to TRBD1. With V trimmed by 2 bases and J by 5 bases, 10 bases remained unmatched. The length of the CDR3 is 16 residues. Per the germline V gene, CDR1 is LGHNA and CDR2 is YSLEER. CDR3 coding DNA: TGCGCCAGCAGCCAAACTCTCGACAGGGGAGGAACTGAAGCTTTCTTT. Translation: CASSQTLDRGGTEAFF.

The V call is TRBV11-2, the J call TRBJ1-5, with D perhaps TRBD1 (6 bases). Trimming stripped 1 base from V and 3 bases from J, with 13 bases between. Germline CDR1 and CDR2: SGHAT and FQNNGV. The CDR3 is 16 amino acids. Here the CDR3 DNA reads TGTGCCAGCAGCTTAGCTGGTAGGGGGAACAATCAGCCCCAGCATTTT. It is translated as CASSLAGRGNNQPQHF.

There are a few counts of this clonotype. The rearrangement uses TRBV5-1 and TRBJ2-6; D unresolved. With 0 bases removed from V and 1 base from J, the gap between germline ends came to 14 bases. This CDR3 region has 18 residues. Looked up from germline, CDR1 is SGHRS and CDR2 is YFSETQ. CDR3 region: CASSLAHPRGSGANVLTF. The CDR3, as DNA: TGCGCCAGCAGCTTGGCTCATCCCAGAGGTTCTGGGGCCAACGTCCTGACTTTC.

This chain's CDR3 is CASITVIFKGEQYF. The CDR3 region has the DNA TGTGCCAGCATCACAGTCATCTTCAAGGGCGAGCAGTACTTC. This chain joins TRBV21-1 and TRBJ2-7. TRBV21-1 is classified as a pseudogene. The CDR3 is made up of 14 amino acids.

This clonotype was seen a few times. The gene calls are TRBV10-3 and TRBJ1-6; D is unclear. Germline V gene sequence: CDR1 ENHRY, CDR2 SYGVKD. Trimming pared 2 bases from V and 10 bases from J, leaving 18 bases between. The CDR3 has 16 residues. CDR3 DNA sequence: TGTGCCATCAGTGAGGCAGTAACCCGTTTGGGCTCACCCCTCCACTTT. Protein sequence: CAISEAVTRLGSPLHF.

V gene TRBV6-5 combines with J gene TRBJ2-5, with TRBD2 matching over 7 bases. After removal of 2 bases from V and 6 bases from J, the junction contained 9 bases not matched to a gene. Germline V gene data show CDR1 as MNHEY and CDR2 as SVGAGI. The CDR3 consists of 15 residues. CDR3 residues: CASSYAVSGRQTQYF. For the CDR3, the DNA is TGTGCCAGCAGTTACGCCGTCTCCGGGAGGCAGACCCAGTACTTC.

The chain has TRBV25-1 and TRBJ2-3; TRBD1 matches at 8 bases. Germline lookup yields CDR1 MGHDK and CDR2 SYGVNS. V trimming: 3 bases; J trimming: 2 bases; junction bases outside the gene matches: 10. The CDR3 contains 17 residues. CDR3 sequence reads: CASSDQTGARPTDTQYF. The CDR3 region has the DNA TGTGCCAGCAGTGACCAGACAGGGGCGAGACCCACAGATACGCAGTATTTT.

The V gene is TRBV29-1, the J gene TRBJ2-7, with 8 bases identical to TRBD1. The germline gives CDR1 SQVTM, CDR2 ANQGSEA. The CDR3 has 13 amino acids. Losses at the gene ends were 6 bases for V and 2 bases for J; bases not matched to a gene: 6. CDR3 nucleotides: TGCAGCGTCGGGACAGGTCCGCCCTACGAGCAGTACTTC. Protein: CSVGTGPPYEQYF.

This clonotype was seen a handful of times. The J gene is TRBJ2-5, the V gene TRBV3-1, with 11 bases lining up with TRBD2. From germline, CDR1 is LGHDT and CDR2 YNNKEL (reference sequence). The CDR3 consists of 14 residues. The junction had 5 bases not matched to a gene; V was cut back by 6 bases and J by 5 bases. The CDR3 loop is CASRTSGIWETQYF. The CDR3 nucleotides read TGTGCCAGCAGGACTAGCGGGATATGGGAGACCCAGTACTTC.

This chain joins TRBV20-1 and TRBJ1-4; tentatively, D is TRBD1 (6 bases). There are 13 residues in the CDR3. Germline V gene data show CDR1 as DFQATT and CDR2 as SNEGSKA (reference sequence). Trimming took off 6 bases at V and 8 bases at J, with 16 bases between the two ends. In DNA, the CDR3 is TGCAGTGCCAAAGGTGCAGGGGTGGAAAAACTGTTTTTT. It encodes CSAKGAGVEKLFF.

Here the CDR3 DNA reads TGCGCCAGCAGCCAAGATCTAGCGGGGTCGGACACCGGGGAGCTGTTTTTT. As protein: CASSQDLAGSDTGELFF. The V call is TRBV4-1, the J call TRBJ2-2, with TRBD2 matching over 9 bases. This CDR3 is built from 17 residues. Trimming at V came to 0 bases and at J to 3 bases, leaving 5 bases not matched to a gene. CDR1 and CDR2 from the germline V gene are MGHRA and YSYEKL.

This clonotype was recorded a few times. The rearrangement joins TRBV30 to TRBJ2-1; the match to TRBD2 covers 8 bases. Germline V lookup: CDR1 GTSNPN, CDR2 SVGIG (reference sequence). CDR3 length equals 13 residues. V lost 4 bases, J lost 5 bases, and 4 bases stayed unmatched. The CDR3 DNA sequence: TGTGCCTGGAACCAGCGGGGGAACAATGAGCAGTTCTTC. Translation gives CAWNQRGNNEQFF.